Following are 25 T cell receptor beta chains from one sample sequenced in a study of identical twins. One entry per CDR3 protein, called by TCRdb with MiXCR from the 5' RACE reads. In the table there are some 660,000 distinct CDR3 sequences, less than 10% of which are singletons. This sample was also put to use in a study of yellow fever vaccine responses in identical twins.

The sequencing sample was made of PBMCs. Every receptor here comes from a woman aged 18-35 years in good health.

This clonotype has ten or more counts. The chain employs TRBV7-9 and TRBJ2-1; 7 nucleotides match TRBD2. Germline-derived CDR1 and CDR2 are SEHNR and FQNEAQ (reference sequence). The V segment lost 3 bases and the J segment 4 bases; nucleotides outside the gene matches: 6. The CDR3 runs to 15 residues. CDR3 sequence reads: CASSLHGLGYNEQFF. Written as DNA, the CDR3 is TGTGCCAGCAGCTTGCACGGACTAGGGTACAATGAGCAGTTCTTC.

This clonotype showed up just a few times. This chain links TRBV5-6 with TRBJ2-1; D is unresolved. Trimming stripped 4 bases from V and 7 bases from J, with 12 bases between. CDR1 and CDR2 (germline): SGHDT, YYEEEE. There are 13 residues in the CDR3. The CDR3 DNA reads as TGTGCCAGCAGCCCCGGGCCTGGGAATGAGCAGTTCTTC. This encodes CASSPGPGNEQFF.

This clonotype has ten or more counts. V and J are TRBV3-1 and TRBJ2-3; 16 bases map to TRBD2. This CDR3 has 19 amino acids. CDR1 and CDR2 (germline): LGHDT, YNNKEL (reference sequence). V lost 4 bases to trimming and J lost 0 bases; unmatched junction nucleotides: 7. This CDR3 is CASSRKGLAGGTSTDTQYF. The DNA of the CDR3 is TGTGCCAGCAGCCGGAAGGGACTAGCGGGAGGGACTAGCACAGATACGCAGTATTTT.

In this sample, this clonotype turned up many times. V gene TRBV12-3 or TRBV12-4 combines with J gene TRBJ2-7, with 7 bases lining up with TRBD1. This CDR3 contains 13 residues. After removal of 4 bases from V and 6 bases from J, the junction contained 6 bases not matched to a gene. CDR3 protein: CASSYQYRGEQYF. Written as DNA, the CDR3 is TGTGCCAGCAGTTACCAATACAGGGGCGAGCAGTACTTC.

In this sample, this clonotype turned up many times. The chain combines TRBV12-3 or TRBV12-4 with TRBJ2-7; either TRBD1 or TRBD2 may fit D (5 bases each). The CDR3 contains 16 residues. The V and J ends lost 1 base and 3 bases respectively, with 16 bases between them. The CDR3 sequence: CASSLGDPPGRYEQYF. CDR3 bases: TGTGCCAGCAGTTTAGGGGACCCTCCAGGACGCTACGAGCAGTACTTC.

This clonotype was seen repeatedly, ten times or more. The rearrangement uses TRBV9 and TRBJ2-7; 8 bases are a match to TRBD1. CDR3 length: 15 amino acids. The germline V gene encodes CDR1 SGDLS and CDR2 YYNGEE. V trimming: 3 bases; J trimming: 7 bases; junction bases outside the gene matches: 12. The CDR3 DNA reads TGTGCCAGCAGCGACGGCTTCAGGGGGCAGGGGGAGCAGTACTTC. Translation: CASSDGFRGQGEQYF.

DNA for the CDR3: TGTGCCAGCAGGGACGGTAACGAGCAGTACTTC. Translating it yields CASRDGNEQYF. The chain links TRBV28 to TRBJ2-7; D is undetermined. Germline V gene lookup returns CDR1 MDHEN and CDR2 SYDVKM. This CDR3 has 11 residues. V lost 6 bases, J lost 5 bases, and 8 bases lay in between.

This clonotype has more than one count but fewer than ten. This chain uses TRBV9 with TRBJ2-3, with unresolved D. Deletions cut 0 bases from V and 4 bases from J, with 9 bases between. The CDR3 runs to 14 residues. Germline V gene data show CDR1 as SGDLS and CDR2 as YYNGEE. CDR3 sequence: CASSVAREADTQYF. CDR3 nucleotides: TGTGCCAGCAGCGTAGCTCGAGAGGCAGATACGCAGTATTTT.

The chain recombines TRBV29-1 with TRBJ2-2; TRBD2 is a possible D gene (6 bases). The CDR3 is 16 residues long. The V gene lost 4 bases and the J gene lost 6 bases, with 21 bases spanning the gap. The germline V gene has CDR1 SQVTM and CDR2 ANQGSEA. CDR3 residues: CSVVVRGFDGAGELFF. DNA of the CDR3: TGCAGCGTTGTTGTGCGGGGCTTCGACGGAGCCGGGGAGCTGTTTTTT.

The sample holds a few counts of this clonotype. This sequence joins TRBV27 and TRBJ2-2; possibly TRBD1 for D (6 bases). Trimming pared 6 bases from V and 7 bases from J, leaving 18 bases between. CDR1 is MNHEY and CDR2 is SMNVEV in the germline V gene (reference sequence). This CDR3 is 15 amino acids long. The CDR3 DNA follows: TGTGCCAGCAGCCCCCTTGGGGGCCTAGGCGGGGAGCTGTTTTTT. Its translation is CASSPLGGLGGELFF.

A few counts support this clonotype. This rearrangement joins TRBV4-2 to TRBJ2-7; D not resolved. The V end was cut by 0 bases, the J end by 7 bases, with 13 bases between. This CDR3 spans 14 amino acids. From germline, CDR1 is LGHNA and CDR2 YNFKEQ. CDR3 residues: CASSQDGLGREQYF. CDR3 DNA: TGTGCCAGCAGCCAAGATGGGTTGGGAAGAGAGCAGTACTTC.

This clonotype was picked up many times. A read error may account for a junction end that differs from germline. Here the CDR3 reads CAISESTSAGAF. CDR3 nucleotides: TGTGCCATCAGTGAGTCGACTTCTGCGGGGGCCTTC. The chain links TRBV10-3 to TRBJ1-2, with D possibly matching TRBD1 (5 bases). The CDR3 totals 12 residues. Germline CDR1 reads ENHRY; CDR2 reads SYGVKD.

This clonotype turned up a few times. J is TRBJ2-7 and V is TRBV2; TRBD1 or TRBD2 may be the D gene (5 bases each). The ends were cut back, 6 bases at V and 0 bases at J, with 12 bases in the middle. Per the germline V gene, CDR1 is SNHLY and CDR2 is FYNNEI. The CDR3 is made up of 14 amino acids. CDR3 bases: TGTGCCAGCAGAACAGGCCGGGGCTCCTACGAGCAGTACTTC. The encoded protein is CASRTGRGSYEQYF.

The chain uses TRBV25-1 and TRBJ1-1, with D possibly matching TRBD1 (5 bases). Trimming left V 3 bases short and J 1 base short, with 9 bases between. The CDR3 contains 14 residues. Germline V CDR1 and CDR2: MGHDK, SYGVNS. This chain's CDR3 is CASSETQGNTEAFF. In nucleotides, the CDR3 is TGTGCCAGCAGTGAGACGCAGGGGAACACTGAAGCTTTCTTT.

This clonotype was recorded at least ten times. This chain uses TRBV6-1 with TRBJ1-2; 7 nucleotides match TRBD1. The CDR3 runs to 16 residues. V was pared by 6 bases and J by 10 bases, with 20 bases of the junction left unmatched. The germline V gene encodes CDR1 MNHNS and CDR2 SASEGT. CDR3: CASSQLRTTGPTPYTF. CDR3 DNA: TGTGCCAGCAGCCAACTACGGACGACAGGGCCTACCCCCTACACCTTC.

The chain uses TRBV4-3 and TRBJ2-2, with a tentative D call TRBD1 (5 bases). The CDR3 is 13 residues long. V was pared by 1 base and J by 10 bases, with 10 bases between. Germline CDR1 is LGHNA and CDR2 is YSLEER. The CDR3 spells CASSQVVGQELFF. CDR3 in DNA: TGCGCCAGCAGCCAAGTGGTTGGACAGGAGCTGTTTTTT.

This clonotype was found a few times. The V call is TRBV14, the J call TRBJ2-7; 9 bases align to TRBD1. V shed 4 bases and J 2 bases; nucleotides not matched to a gene: 9. The length of the CDR3 is 16 residues. Germline CDR1 and CDR2: SGHDN and FVKESK. CDR3 amino acids: CASSRLGTGNTYEQYF. The DNA of the CDR3 is TGTGCCAGCAGCCGACTTGGGACAGGGAATACCTACGAGCAGTACTTC.

V usage is TRBV20-1 and J usage is TRBJ2-3; TRBD2 agrees at 13 bases. V lost 3 bases, J lost 10 bases, and 16 bases stayed unmatched. The CDR3 consists of 17 residues. Germline V gene data show CDR1 as DFQATT and CDR2 as SNEGSKA (reference sequence). The CDR3 coding sequence is TGCAGTGCTAGCGCAACCCTAACTAGCGGGGGGGCCGGTCCGCAGTATTTT. This codes for CSASATLTSGGAGPQYF.

This clonotype came up many times. This chain uses TRBV7-2 with TRBJ2-7; TRBD1 is a possible D gene (5 bases). The germline V gene has CDR1 SGHTA and CDR2 FQGNSA. Trimming took 3 bases from V and 2 from J, leaving 11 bases between them. The CDR3 sequence is 14 residues long. The CDR3 spells CASSFFTGTYEQYF. The CDR3 DNA is TGTGCCAGCAGCTTTTTTACAGGCACCTACGAGCAGTACTTC. Based on the CDR3 plus reference TRBV7-2 and TRBJ2-7, the full variable domain is GAGVSQSPSNKVTEKGKDVELRCDPISGHTALYWYRQSLGQGLEFLIYFQGNSAPDKSGLPSDRFSAERTGGSVSTLTIQRTQQEDSAVYLCASSFFTGTYEQYFGPGTRLTVT.

The chain is built from TRBV11-2 and TRBJ2-1, with D possibly matching TRBD2 (7 bases). In germline, CDR1 is SGHAT, CDR2 FQNNGV. V was trimmed by 0 bases and J by 0 bases, leaving 15 bases between them. The CDR3 has 18 amino acids. The CDR3 protein is CASSLDRVGGASYNEQFF. CDR3 in DNA: TGTGCCAGCAGCTTAGATAGGGTGGGGGGGGCCTCCTACAATGAGCAGTTCTTC.

This clonotype was counted between two and nine times. The gene calls are TRBV14 and TRBJ2-4; TRBD2 matches at 13 bases. Per the germline V gene, CDR1 is SGHDN and CDR2 is FVKESK. V gave up 1 base and J gave up 6 bases; unmatched junction bases: 12. The CDR3 has 19 amino acids. This CDR3 reads CASSQGTSGSDERRNIQYF. For the CDR3, the DNA is TGTGCCAGCAGCCAAGGGACTAGCGGGAGCGACGAGAGGAGAAACATTCAGTACTTC.

This clonotype was counted at least ten times. The chain couples TRBV7-9 to TRBJ2-7; D may match TRBD1 or TRBD2 (5 bases each). Between the trimmed V and J ends, which lost 1 base and 3 bases, there was a span of 13 bases. The CDR3 is 15 residues long. Germline V gives CDR1 SEHNR, CDR2 FQNEAQ (reference sequence). For the CDR3, the DNA is TGTGCCAGCAGCTTAGTACCGGGGACCGACTACGAGCAGTACTTC. Translation gives CASSLVPGTDYEQYF. The full variable domain, its missing parts supplied by reference TRBV7-9 and TRBJ2-7, is DTGVSQNPRHKITKRGQNVTFRCDPISEHNRLYWYRQTLGQGPEFLTYFQNEAQLEKSRLLSDRFSAERPKGSFSTLEIQRTEQGDSAMYLCASSLVPGTDYEQYFGPGTRLTVT.

This sequence joins TRBV7-8 and TRBJ2-7; D could derive from TRBD1 or TRBD2 (5 bases each). In germline, CDR1 is SGHVS, CDR2 FQNEAQ. The CDR3 loop spans 16 amino acids. V was pared by 4 bases and J by 5 bases, with 21 bases between. CDR3 DNA sequence: TGTGCCAGCAGCTCGCCTCGTGACAGAGGGAGCCACGAGCAGTACTTC. Protein sequence: CASSSPRDRGSHEQYF.

This rearrangement joins TRBV7-9 to TRBJ2-7; 8 nucleotides align to TRBD2. Germline trimming cut 5 bases from V and 2 bases from J; bases unmatched to any gene: 8. Germline V gene sequence: CDR1 SEHNR, CDR2 FQNEAQ (reference sequence). The CDR3 is 15 residues long. This CDR3 is CASSRGGVPPYEQYF. CDR3 sequence (DNA): TGTGCCAGCAGCCGGGGGGGGGTGCCTCCCTACGAGCAGTACTTC.

This clonotype has more than one count but fewer than ten. This chain links TRBV4-1 with TRBJ2-2; D assignment may be TRBD1 or TRBD2 (5 bases each). Trimming pared 2 bases from V and 3 bases from J, leaving 10 bases between. The CDR3 has 15 amino acids. Germline V gene data show CDR1 as MGHRA and CDR2 as YSYEKL. CDR3 sequence: CASSQTGRDTGELFF. The CDR3 region has the DNA TGCGCCAGCAGCCAAACGGGACGGGACACCGGGGAGCTGTTTTTT.